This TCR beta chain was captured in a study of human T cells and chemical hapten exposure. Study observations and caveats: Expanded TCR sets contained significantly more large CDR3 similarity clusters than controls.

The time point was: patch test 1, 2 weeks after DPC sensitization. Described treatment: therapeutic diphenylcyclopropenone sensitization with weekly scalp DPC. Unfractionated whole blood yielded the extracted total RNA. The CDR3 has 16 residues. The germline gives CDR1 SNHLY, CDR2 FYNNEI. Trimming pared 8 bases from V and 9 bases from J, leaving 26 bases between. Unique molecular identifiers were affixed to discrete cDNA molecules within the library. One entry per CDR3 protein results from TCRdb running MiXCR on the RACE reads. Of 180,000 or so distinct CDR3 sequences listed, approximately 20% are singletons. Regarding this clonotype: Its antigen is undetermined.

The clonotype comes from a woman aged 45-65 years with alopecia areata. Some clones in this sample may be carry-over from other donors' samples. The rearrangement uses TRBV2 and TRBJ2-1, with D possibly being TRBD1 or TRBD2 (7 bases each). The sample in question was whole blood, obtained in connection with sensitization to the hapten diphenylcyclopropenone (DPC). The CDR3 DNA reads TGTGCCAGCGACCGGGGCGGGAGATCTCACAGGGGTGAGCAGTTCTTC. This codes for CASDRGGRSHRGEQFF.